The clone carrying this TCR beta chain was seen just once. Here immunoSEQ multiplex PCR was the method, and the copy in TCRdb shows in-frame clones only, minus some. The sample lists 100,000 or so clones, nearly 96% seen once, with roughly 0.21% in the top ten. The sample belongs to a study of technical replicates of blood from several donors. The sequenced sample was T cells isolated from PBMCs. This clonotype was sampled from a human donor in good health.

Here the CDR3 reads CASSYPGQGRTEAFF. Written as DNA, the CDR3 is TGTGCCAGCAGTTACCCGGGACAGGGGAGGACTGAAGCTTTCTTT. The chain employs TRBV6-5 and TRBJ1-1, with 10 bases lining up with TRBD1. CDR1 and CDR2 (germline): MNHEY, SVGAGI. The CDR3 is made up of 15 amino acids. V was clipped by 2 bases and J by 5 bases; unmatched bases: 5.